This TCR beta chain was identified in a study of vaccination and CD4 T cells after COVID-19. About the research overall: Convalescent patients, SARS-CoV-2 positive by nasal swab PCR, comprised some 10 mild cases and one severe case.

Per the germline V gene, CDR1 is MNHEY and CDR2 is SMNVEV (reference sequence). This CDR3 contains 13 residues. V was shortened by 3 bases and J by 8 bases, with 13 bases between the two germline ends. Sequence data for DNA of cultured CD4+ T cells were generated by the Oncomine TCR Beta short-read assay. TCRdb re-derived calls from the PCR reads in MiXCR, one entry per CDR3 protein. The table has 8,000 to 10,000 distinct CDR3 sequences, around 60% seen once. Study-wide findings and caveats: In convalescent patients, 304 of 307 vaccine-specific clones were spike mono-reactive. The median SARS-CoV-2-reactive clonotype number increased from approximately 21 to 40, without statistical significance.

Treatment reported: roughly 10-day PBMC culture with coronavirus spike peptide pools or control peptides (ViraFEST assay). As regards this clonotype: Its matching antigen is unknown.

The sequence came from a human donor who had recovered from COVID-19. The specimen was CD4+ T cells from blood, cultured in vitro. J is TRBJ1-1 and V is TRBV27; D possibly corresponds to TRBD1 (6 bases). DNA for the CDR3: TGTGCCAGCAGTTTGGGGGCAGGCGGAGAAGCTTTCTTT. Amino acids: CASSLGAGGEAFF.